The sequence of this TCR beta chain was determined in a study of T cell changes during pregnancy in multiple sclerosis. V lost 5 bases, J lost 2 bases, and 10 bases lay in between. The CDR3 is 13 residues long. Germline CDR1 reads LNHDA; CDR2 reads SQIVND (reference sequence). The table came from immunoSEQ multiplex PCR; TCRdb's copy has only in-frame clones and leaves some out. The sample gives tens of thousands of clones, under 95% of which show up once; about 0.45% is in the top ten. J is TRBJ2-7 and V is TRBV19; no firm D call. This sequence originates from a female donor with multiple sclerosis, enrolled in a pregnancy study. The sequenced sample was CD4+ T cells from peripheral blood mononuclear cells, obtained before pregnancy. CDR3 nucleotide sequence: TGTGCCAGTAGTCTTCTGTCTGCCTACGAGCAGTACTTC. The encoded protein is CASSLLSAYEQYF.